The 6 T cell receptor beta chains below come from one sample, sequenced in a study of cytomegalovirus exposure and HLA in healthy donors. Using immunoSEQ multiplex PCR, the repertoire was profiled, and TCRdb retains in-frame clones only, with some absent. The repertoire consists of tens of thousands of clones, with approximately 95% occurring once and the leading ten covering more than 2%. Sequenced sample: PBMCs. The receptors were sampled from a woman aged 18-29 years in good health and CMV-seronegative.

In this sample, this clone turned up once. The chain joins TRBV30 to TRBJ1-2, with TRBD1 identical over 9 bases. The CDR3 runs to 14 residues. J was trimmed by 8 bases and V by 3 bases; bases with no gene match: 10. From germline, CDR1 is GTSNPN and CDR2 SVGIG (reference sequence). The CDR3 region has the DNA TGTGCCTGGAGGGAAACAGGGGGCGCAGGCGGCTACACCTTC. The encoded protein is CAWRETGGAGGYTF.

In DNA, the CDR3 is TGTGCCAGTAGTATGAGGCGGGAGGCCTACTACGAGCAGTACTTC. Its translation is CASSMRREAYYEQYF. V gene TRBV19 combines with J gene TRBJ2-7, with 8 bases fitting TRBD2. Germline assignment: CDR1 LNHDA and CDR2 SQIVND (reference sequence). The J segment lost 3 bases and the V segment lost 3 bases, leaving 7 bases of the junction unmatched. The CDR3 contains 15 residues.

The V call is TRBV11-3, the J call TRBJ2-5; 10 positions match TRBD1. This CDR3 has 15 amino acids. After removal of 6 bases from V and 5 bases from J, the junction contained 9 bases not matched to a gene. Germline-derived CDR1 and CDR2 are SGHNT and YENEEA. The CDR3 region is CASRSRQGAMETQYF. The CDR3 coding sequence is TGTGCCAGCAGGTCTCGACAGGGGGCAATGGAGACCCAGTACTTC.

CDR3 in DNA: TGCGCCAGCAAAGGGCGGGGAGGCTACAATGAGCAGTTCTTC. This translates into CASKGRGGYNEQFF. The chain has TRBV5-1 and TRBJ2-1; TRBD2 is a possible D gene (6 bases). CDR1 is SGHRS, CDR2 YFSETQ, per germline. The V end was cut by 6 bases, the J end by 3 bases, with 13 bases between. This CDR3 has 14 residues.

The chain couples TRBV12-5 to TRBJ2-1; 10 positions agree with TRBD2. CDR1 is LGHNT and CDR2 is FRNRAP in the germline V gene. The CDR3 is 16 amino acids. V lost 3 bases to trimming and J lost 7 bases; unmatched junction nucleotides: 9. The CDR3 protein is CASGFLAGGTGNEQFF. CDR3 coding DNA: TGTGCTAGTGGTTTTTTAGCGGGAGGAACCGGGAATGAGCAGTTCTTC.

The chain links TRBV2 to TRBJ2-1; TRBD1 is a possible D gene (6 bases). The CDR3 covers 13 residues. The germline CDR1 and CDR2 sequences are SNHLY and FYNNEI. V was pared by 3 bases and J by 4 bases, with 7 bases between. CDR3 region: CASSDTGYNEQFF. The CDR3 DNA follows: TGTGCCAGCAGTGATACAGGGTACAATGAGCAGTTCTTC.